The 27 T cell receptor beta chains below were found in one sample sequenced in a study of identical twins. MiXCR, applied by TCRdb to the 5' RACE reads, yields one record per CDR3 protein. This table has hundreds of thousands of distinct CDR3 sequences, about 8.3% appearing once. In addition, the sample was reused for a study of yellow fever vaccine responses in identical twins.

Sequenced input: memory (CD45RO+) T cells sorted from blood. The receptors here all came from a woman aged 18-29 years in good health.

This clonotype showed up just a few times. The chain has TRBV6-2 or TRBV6-3 and TRBJ2-7, with 12 bases lining up with TRBD2. Germline V lookup: CDR1 MNHEY, CDR2 SVGEGT. The CDR3 has 14 amino acids. Trimming took 2 bases from V and 4 from J; bases not matched to a gene: 0. In DNA, the CDR3 is TGTGCCAGCAGTTACGGGACTAGCGGGTACGAGCAGTACGTC. This sequence encodes CASSYGTSGYEQYV.

The chain uses TRBV5-1 and TRBJ1-2; no clear D. The CDR3 is 12 amino acids. Germline values: CDR1 SGHRS, CDR2 YFSETQ. V lost 2 bases to trimming and J lost 4 bases, with 6 bases between them. CDR3 region: CASSLDTYGYTF. The CDR3 coding sequence is TGCGCCAGCAGCTTAGACACCTATGGCTACACCTTC.

V gene TRBV28 combines with J gene TRBJ1-1, with D possibly matching TRBD1 (5 bases). The CDR3 totals 12 residues. CDR1 MDHEN and CDR2 SYDVKM come from the germline V gene. V was cut by 7 bases and J by 3 bases, with 9 bases left in between. CDR3 bases: TGTGCCAGCAACACAGGCCACACTGAAGCTTTCTTT. Translating it yields CASNTGHTEAFF.

This clonotype came up a few times. This chain uses TRBV21-1 with TRBJ2-1; TRBD2, the table's D call, lacks a check against the DNA. TRBV21-1 is noted as a pseudogene. The CDR3 has 17 amino acids. CDR3 DNA sequence: TGTGCCAGCAGCCCCGCTATAGCGGGAGGGCCGAAAAATGAGCAGTTCTTC. Translation gives CASSPAIAGGPKNEQFF.

This clonotype was seen a handful of times. This chain uses TRBV7-9 with TRBJ1-1; D uncertain. Germline CDR1 is SEHNR and CDR2 is FQNEAQ (reference sequence). The CDR3 has 15 residues. Trimming pared 5 bases from V and 0 bases from J, leaving 13 bases between. CDR3 nucleotides: TGTGCCAGCAGCCGACTCGAGACCGTGAACACTGAAGCTTTCTTT. Protein sequence: CASSRLETVNTEAFF.

This clonotype was picked up a small number of times. This chain joins TRBV7-2 and TRBJ2-7; D gene unclear. The V and J ends lost 3 bases and 0 bases respectively, with 9 bases between them. This CDR3 region has 14 residues. Looked up from germline, CDR1 is SGHTA and CDR2 is FQGNSA. The CDR3 coding sequence is TGTGCCAGCAGCTTTTCAACGAGCTCCTACGAGCAGTACTTC. Translation gives CASSFSTSSYEQYF.

The V and J genes are TRBV3-1 and TRBJ2-3, with TRBD1 matching 12 bases. The J segment lost 8 bases and the V segment lost 3 bases, leaving 9 bases of the junction unmatched. Germline V gene lookup returns CDR1 LGHDT and CDR2 YNNKEL (reference sequence). The CDR3 contains 16 residues. Here the CDR3 reads CASSQSGTGGAGTQYF. CDR3 coding DNA: TGTGCCAGCAGCCAGTCCGGGACAGGGGGCGCGGGTACGCAGTATTTT.

This clonotype was found many times. The chain recombines TRBV7-2 with TRBJ2-5; the match to TRBD2 covers 9 bases. The CDR3 extends over 15 amino acids. In germline, CDR1 is SGHTA, CDR2 FQGNSA. The J segment lost 3 bases and the V segment lost 4 bases, leaving 6 bases of the junction unmatched. The CDR3 region has the DNA TGTGCCAGCAGCTATCCGGGACTAGCTAAAGAGACCCAGTACTTC. Translation gives CASSYPGLAKETQYF.

This clonotype was detected ten times or more. This chain connects TRBV24-1 to TRBJ2-3; D is ambiguous. The length of the CDR3 is 14 residues. Trimming stripped 10 bases from V and 1 base from J, with 14 bases between. Germline CDR1 reads KGHDR; CDR2 reads SFDVKD. DNA of the CDR3: TGTGCCACAACTGATGAAACCGGCACAGATACGCAGTATTTT. This sequence encodes CATTDETGTDTQYF.

This clonotype was detected only a few times. CDR3 loop: CASSLDQGPDTQYF. CDR3 nucleotide sequence: TGTGCCAGCAGCCTCGACCAGGGCCCAGATACGCAGTATTTT. The V and J genes are TRBV7-9 and TRBJ2-3; maybe TRBD1 (5 bases). V was trimmed by 5 bases and J by 4 bases, leaving 13 bases between them. From germline, CDR1 is SEHNR and CDR2 FQNEAQ (reference sequence). The CDR3 length is 14 residues.

This clonotype was detected many times. The CDR3 DNA follows: TGCAGTGCTAGAGAGGGCGGGGACGCCCGCTACGAGCAGTACGTC. This sequence encodes CSAREGGDARYEQYV. This rearrangement joins TRBV20-1 to TRBJ2-7; D is possibly TRBD2 (6 bases). Germline V CDR1 and CDR2: DFQATT, SNEGSKA (reference sequence). V lost 0 bases, J lost 3 bases, and 15 bases lay in between. This CDR3 is 15 amino acids long.

The sample holds many counts of this clonotype. The chain is built from TRBV29-1 and TRBJ2-1, with TRBD2 matching over 10 bases. Germline V gene sequence: CDR1 SQVTM, CDR2 ANQGSEA. The CDR3 spans 17 residues. J gave up 0 bases and V 7 bases, and 12 bases lay outside the gene matches. The CDR3: CSAMASGGQSSYNEQFF. The CDR3 DNA reads TGCAGCGCCATGGCTAGCGGGGGCCAGAGCTCCTACAATGAGCAGTTCTTC.

This clonotype was found a few times. This sequence joins TRBV5-5 and TRBJ2-6, with D possibly matching TRBD2 (5 bases). The CDR3 loop spans 18 amino acids. Trimming stripped 0 bases from V and 4 bases from J, with 17 bases between. Germline V gene lookup returns CDR1 SGHKS and CDR2 YYEKEE (reference sequence). As DNA, the CDR3 is TGTGCCAGCAGCTTGGTCTGGAGGCCGACTGCCGGGGCCAACGTCCTGACTTTC. Translation: CASSLVWRPTAGANVLTF. The variable domain in full, with the rest retrieved from reference TRBV5-5 and TRBJ2-6, is DAGVTQSPTHLIKTRGQQVTLRCSPISGHKSVSWYQQVLGQGPQFIFQYYEKEERGRGNFPDRFSARQFPNYSSELNVNALLLGDSALYLCASSLVWRPTAGANVLTFGAGSRLTVL.

The gene calls are TRBV29-1 and TRBJ1-2; a weak D match, TRBD1 (5 bases). The CDR3 loop spans 14 amino acids. With 2 bases removed from V and 4 bases from J, the gap between germline ends came to 14 bases. Germline-derived CDR1 and CDR2 are SQVTM and ANQGSEA. CDR3 sequence: CSVERGLVGYGYTF. CDR3 nucleotides: TGCAGCGTTGAACGGGGCTTGGTAGGCTATGGCTACACCTTC. Based on the CDR3 plus reference TRBV29-1 and TRBJ1-2, the full variable domain is SAVISQKPSRDICQRGTSLTIQCQVDSQVTMMFWYRQQPGQSLTLIATANQGSEATYESGFVIDKFPISRPNLTFSTLTVSNMSPEDSSIYLCSVERGLVGYGYTFGSGTRLTVV.

This rearrangement joins TRBV28 to TRBJ1-3, with D maybe TRBD1 (5 bases). Germline values: CDR1 MDHEN, CDR2 SYDVKM. The CDR3 runs to 13 residues. V dropped 5 bases and J dropped 4 bases, with 9 bases sitting between them. CDR3 in amino acids: CASSGGYGNTIYF. The CDR3 DNA sequence: TGTGCCAGCAGTGGGGGTTACGGAAACACCATATATTTT.

In its sample, this clonotype was seen many times. The chain employs TRBV4-1 and TRBJ2-5; 12 bases fit TRBD2. Germline V gene data show CDR1 as MGHRA and CDR2 as YSYEKL. This CDR3 has 17 amino acids. Trimming cost V 2 bases and J 5 bases; bases outside gene matches: 9. The CDR3 reads CASSQWTSGASSETQYF. DNA for the CDR3: TGCGCCAGCAGCCAATGGACTAGCGGGGCTTCGAGCGAGACCCAGTACTTC.

The rearrangement joins TRBV6-1 to TRBJ2-4; 11 nucleotides line up with TRBD1. This CDR3 has 17 residues. The junction had 9 bases not matched to a gene; V was cut back by 6 bases and J by 2 bases. Germline values: CDR1 MNHNS, CDR2 SASEGT. The CDR3 DNA follows: TGTGCCAGCAGATCCTGGACAGGGGGCTCGTCCAAAAACATTCAGTACTTC. Translation gives CASRSWTGGSSKNIQYF.

The V call is TRBV7-2, the J call TRBJ2-7; D remains ambiguous. The CDR3 has 16 residues. Germline V gene sequence: CDR1 SGHTA, CDR2 FQGNSA. The ends were cut back, 5 bases at V and 3 bases at J, with 20 bases in the middle. CDR3 sequence reads: CASSPDGYGPYYEQYF. The CDR3 DNA sequence: TGTGCCAGCAGCCCCGATGGGTATGGGCCGTACTACGAGCAGTACTTC.

This clonotype was seen repeatedly, ten times or more. J is TRBJ2-2 and V is TRBV9, with 7 bases aligning to TRBD2. Germline V gene sequence: CDR1 SGDLS, CDR2 YYNGEE. The V gene end was trimmed by 3 bases and the J gene end by 6 bases; junction bases not matched to a gene: 8. This CDR3 comprises 15 residues. The CDR3 region is CASSAGLEAPGELFF. The CDR3 coding sequence is TGTGCCAGCAGCGCCGGACTAGAGGCTCCCGGGGAGCTGTTTTTT. The full variable domain, in which reference TRBV9 and TRBJ2-2 provide the parts outside the CDR3, is DSGVTQTPKHLITATGQRVTLRCSPRSGDLSVYWYQQSLDQGLQFLIQYYNGEERAKGNILERFSAQQFPDLHSELNLSSLELGDSALYFCASSAGLEAPGELFFGEGSRLTVL.

The genes are TRBV28 and TRBJ2-7; D gene unclear. This CDR3 has 12 residues. V lost 3 bases, J lost 4 bases, and 7 bases lay in between. Looked up from germline, CDR1 is MDHEN and CDR2 is SYDVKM. In nucleotides, the CDR3 is TGTGCCAGCAGTTTGGAGAAGTACGAGCAGTACTTC. Amino acid sequence: CASSLEKYEQYF.

There are a few counts of this clonotype. This chain uses TRBV24-1 with TRBJ2-3; 10 bases are shared with TRBD2. V dropped 7 bases and J dropped 5; count of bases not matched to a gene: 11. CDR1 is KGHDR and CDR2 is SFDVKD in the germline V gene. The CDR3 extends over 16 amino acids. CDR3 amino acids: CATSPSTASGRDTQYF. The CDR3 nucleotides read TGTGCCACCAGCCCCAGTACAGCTAGCGGGAGAGATACGCAGTATTTT.

In its sample, this clonotype was seen many times. V gene TRBV20-1 combines with J gene TRBJ2-2, with TRBD2 identical over 10 bases. V was clipped by 6 bases and J by 3 bases; unmatched bases: 22. This CDR3 spans 20 amino acids. Germline assignment: CDR1 DFQATT and CDR2 SNEGSKA (reference sequence). CDR3: CSANHQEASGGETYTGELFF. The CDR3, as DNA: TGCAGTGCCAACCACCAAGAGGCTAGCGGGGGTGAAACGTACACCGGGGAGCTGTTTTTT.

In this sample, this clonotype turned up many times. V gene TRBV7-9 combines with J gene TRBJ2-5; D is undetermined. Trimming left V 4 bases short and J 2 bases short, with 5 bases between. Germline-derived CDR1 and CDR2 are SEHNR and FQNEAQ (reference sequence). The CDR3 contains 12 residues. CDR3 DNA: TGTGCCAGCAGCTCAATTCAAGAGACCCAGTACTTC. It specifies CASSSIQETQYF.

This clonotype was seen a few times. CDR3 residues: CSARVREWETQYF. CDR3 DNA sequence: TGCAGTGCTAGAGTCAGGGAATGGGAGACCCAGTACTTC. The rearrangement joins TRBV20-1 to TRBJ2-5; D may be TRBD1 (5 bases). This CDR3 is 13 amino acids long. The V gene's germline CDR1 is DFQATT and CDR2 SNEGSKA (reference sequence). The V end was cut by 1 base, the J end by 5 bases, with 11 bases between.

The rearrangement uses TRBV4-1 and TRBJ1-1; possible D gene TRBD1, 6 bases. Germline CDR1 is MGHRA and CDR2 is YSYEKL. Deletions cut 6 bases from V and 0 bases from J, with 11 bases between. The CDR3 loop spans 14 amino acids. The CDR3 DNA reads as TGCGCCAGCAGGAGCGGGACAATGAACACTGAAGCTTTCTTT. Protein sequence: CASRSGTMNTEAFF.

The gene calls are TRBV27 and TRBJ2-5; the D is unclear. The length of the CDR3 is 17 residues. V was pared by 3 bases and J by 5 bases, with 22 bases between. Germline CDR1 reads MNHEY; CDR2 reads SMNVEV (reference sequence). This CDR3 is CASSFTRNDRIGETQYF. DNA of the CDR3: TGTGCCAGCAGTTTCACCAGAAACGATCGTATCGGGGAGACCCAGTACTTC.

V usage is TRBV3-1 and J usage is TRBJ2-2; D perhaps matches TRBD2 (7 bases). Germline V gene sequence: CDR1 LGHDT, CDR2 YNNKEL (reference sequence). This CDR3 has 14 residues. V lost 1 base to trimming and J lost 6 bases, with 9 bases between them. The CDR3: CASSQGGGAGELFF. CDR3 sequence (DNA): TGTGCCAGCAGCCAAGGAGGGGGGGCCGGGGAGCTGTTTTTT.